This T cell receptor (beta chain) was retrieved from a study of T cells after yellow fever vaccination. Template-switching 5'RACE yielded the TCR cDNA; a universal primer site and UMIs were added in the process. TCRdb ran MiXCR on the 5' RACE reads and lists one entry per CDR3 protein. Among about 340,000 distinct CDR3 sequences, about 4% were seen once, and the ten largest hold roughly 26%. The TCR was taken from a man between 18 and 29 years old who received the YFV17D yellow fever vaccine. Material: PBMCs, obtained 5 days after the yellow fever booster vaccination.

This CDR3 is CASSPGAQGWETQYF. Here the CDR3 DNA reads TGCGCCAGCAGCCCGGGGGCCCAGGGCTGGGAGACCCAGTACTTC. The chain links TRBV5-1 to TRBJ2-5; TRBD1 or TRBD2 may be the D gene (6 bases each). Trimming removed 4 bases at V and 5 bases at J, with 18 bases between. The CDR3 length is 15 residues. Germline V gene data show CDR1 as SGHRS and CDR2 as YFSETQ.